The 25 T cell receptor beta chains below come from one sample, sequenced in a study of T cell changes during pregnancy in multiple sclerosis. Profiled with immunoSEQ multiplex PCR; TCRdb holds only in-frame clones, not every one. Of tens of thousands of clones in the sample, more than 85% are singletons; the top ten hold approximately 3.3%. The material was peripheral blood, obtained before pregnancy. The source is a female donor with multiple sclerosis, enrolled in a pregnancy study.

The CDR3 nucleotides are TGTGCCAGCAGCTCCCTAGGATCCGCTGGAAACACCATATATTTT. Translating gives CASSSLGSAGNTIYF. The genes are TRBV7-9 and TRBJ1-3; D gene unclear. Trimming pared 4 bases from V and 2 bases from J, leaving 12 bases between. Per germline, CDR1 SEHNR and CDR2 FQNEAQ (reference sequence). The CDR3 contains 15 residues. Full variable domain (remainder filled in from reference TRBV7-9 and TRBJ1-3): DTGVSQNPRHKITKRGQNVTFRCDPISEHNRLYWYRQTLGQGPEFLTYFQNEAQLEKSRLLSDRFSAERPKGSFSTLEIQRTEQGDSAMYLCASSSLGSAGNTIYFGEGSWLTVV.

This chain connects TRBV9 to TRBJ2-3, with 15 bases that match TRBD2. V gave up 3 bases and J gave up 5 bases; unmatched junction bases: 13. The germline gives CDR1 SGDLS, CDR2 YYNGEE. This CDR3 has 19 residues. The CDR3: CASSGPTGLAGGRKDTQYF. The CDR3 DNA reads TGTGCCAGCAGCGGCCCAACCGGACTAGCGGGGGGGAGAAAAGATACGCAGTATTTT.

This clone was counted a few times. The chain has TRBV30 and TRBJ1-1, with D possibly matching TRBD1 (5 bases). Trimming cost V 3 bases and J 1 base, with 12 bases left between them. In germline, CDR1 is GTSNPN, CDR2 SVGIG (reference sequence). The CDR3 runs to 14 residues. Here the CDR3 DNA reads TGTGCCTGGAGGGGGGGAAATACGAACACTGAAGCTTTCTTT. It translates to CAWRGGNTNTEAFF.

The chain links TRBV7-8 to TRBJ1-4; D is possibly TRBD1 (6 bases). The V end was cut by 4 bases, the J end by 2 bases, with 14 bases between. The V gene's germline CDR1 is SGHVS and CDR2 FQNEAQ. CDR3 length: 16 amino acids. The CDR3 sequence: CASSSTGLDTNEKLFF. CDR3 DNA: TGTGCCAGCAGCTCAACAGGGCTTGATACTAATGAAAAACTGTTTTTT.

Here the CDR3 reads CASSLVEATNEKLFF. Here the CDR3 DNA reads TGCGCCAGCAGCTTGGTGGAGGCCACTAATGAAAAACTGTTTTTT. The genes are TRBV5-1 and TRBJ1-4; D ambiguous. The CDR3 runs to 15 residues. Germline CDR1 is SGHRS and CDR2 is YFSETQ. V shed 0 bases and J shed 2 bases, with 8 bases lying between them.

J is TRBJ1-1 and V is TRBV27, with D unclear. Looked up from germline, CDR1 is MNHEY and CDR2 is SMNVEV (reference sequence). V shed 0 bases and J shed 8 bases, with 10 bases lying between them. There are 13 residues in the CDR3. The CDR3 sequence is CASSLSTGSEAFF. The CDR3 DNA sequence: TGTGCCAGCAGTTTATCAACCGGGAGCGAAGCTTTCTTT.

The rearrangement links TRBV11-1 to TRBJ2-3, with TRBD2 identical over 9 bases. The germline V gene encodes CDR1 SGHAT and CDR2 FQDESV (reference sequence). The CDR3 sequence is 15 residues long. Losses at the gene ends were 1 base for V and 1 base for J; bases not matched to a gene: 0. DNA of the CDR3: TGTGCCAGCAGCTTAGGGACTAGCGGCACAGATACGCAGTATTTT. It yields the protein CASSLGTSGTDTQYF.

The V call is TRBV29-1, the J call TRBJ1-1; D is unresolved. The germline CDR1 and CDR2 sequences are SQVTM and ANQGSEA. V gave up 3 bases and J gave up 1 base, with 9 bases separating them. This CDR3 has 13 amino acids. The CDR3 sequence: CSVESGRNTEAFF. CDR3 DNA: TGCAGCGTTGAGTCTGGGAGGAACACTGAAGCTTTCTTT.

This rearrangement joins TRBV30 to TRBJ2-7, with 11 bases lining up with TRBD1. The J segment lost 2 bases and the V segment lost 2 bases, leaving 5 bases of the junction unmatched. This CDR3 contains 15 residues. CDR1 GTSNPN and CDR2 SVGIG come from the germline V gene (reference sequence). Here the CDR3 reads CAWSSWTGGAYEQYF. CDR3 DNA sequence: TGTGCCTGGAGTTCTTGGACAGGGGGCGCCTACGAGCAGTACTTC.

The V and J genes are TRBV19 and TRBJ2-7; 10 bases map to TRBD2. The V and J ends lost 6 bases and 7 bases, in that order; junction bases with no gene match: 9. This CDR3 is built from 14 residues. CDR1 LNHDA and CDR2 SQIVND come from the germline V gene (reference sequence). CDR3: CASRAGTSAWEQYF. CDR3 DNA sequence: TGTGCCAGTAGGGCCGGGACTAGCGCATGGGAGCAGTACTTC.

V gene TRBV4-1 combines with J gene TRBJ2-7, with a weak D call TRBD1 (6 bases). Trimming removed 0 bases from V and 1 base from J, with 16 bases in between. CDR1 and CDR2 (germline): MGHRA, YSYEKL. CDR3 size: 17 residues. CDR3 in amino acids: CASSQEYGPGASYEQYF. In nucleotides, the CDR3 is TGCGCCAGCAGCCAAGAATACGGGCCAGGGGCTTCCTACGAGCAGTACTTC.

This clone was seen a handful of times. The chain is built from TRBV5-1 and TRBJ1-6; D remains unclear. Per the germline V gene, CDR1 is SGHRS and CDR2 is YFSETQ. There are 15 residues in the CDR3. Deletions cut 4 bases from V and 5 bases from J, with 13 bases between. The CDR3 region has the DNA TGCGCCAGCAGCCCGTCTTCGGGGAATAATTCACCCCTCCACTTT. Amino acid sequence: CASSPSSGNNSPLHF.

The chain carries TRBV5-8 and TRBJ2-1; 10 nucleotides align to TRBD1. V trimming: 3 bases; J trimming: 0 bases; junction bases outside the gene matches: 9. This CDR3 contains 18 residues. Germline CDR1 and CDR2: SGHTS and YDEGEE. CDR3 loop: CASSSGTGALFSYNEQFF. Written as DNA, the CDR3 is TGTGCCAGCAGCTCCGGGACAGGGGCCCTTTTCTCCTACAATGAGCAGTTCTTC. Full variable domain (remainder filled in from reference TRBV5-8 and TRBJ2-1): EAGVTQSPTHLIKTRGQQATLRCSPISGHTSVYWYQQALGLGLQFLLWYDEGEERNRGNFPPRFSGRQFPNYSSELNVNALELEDSALYLCASSSGTGALFSYNEQFFGPGTRLTVL.

This chain joins TRBV10-1 and TRBJ2-1; no reliable D call. Trimming shortened V by 4 bases and J by 8 bases, and 12 bases separated the two germline ends. The germline CDR1 and CDR2 sequences are WNHNN and SYGVQD (reference sequence). The CDR3 extends over 13 amino acids. CDR3 in amino acids: CASSAGSRDEQFF. In DNA, the CDR3 is TGCGCCAGCAGTGCCGGCTCCCGGGATGAGCAGTTCTTC.

The chain couples TRBV5-1 to TRBJ2-5, with D maybe TRBD2 (6 bases). Trimming took 4 bases from V and 3 from J, leaving 13 bases between them. Per the germline V gene, CDR1 is SGHRS and CDR2 is YFSETQ. This CDR3 is 14 amino acids long. Here the CDR3 DNA reads TGCGCCAGCAGCCCGAGCCCGGGGGAAGAGACCCAGTACTTC. Encoded protein: CASSPSPGEETQYF.

The genes are TRBV10-3 and TRBJ1-2, with D perhaps TRBD1 (6 bases). Between the trimmed V and J ends, which lost 0 bases and 1 base, there was a span of 9 bases. This CDR3 comprises 15 residues. From germline, CDR1 is ENHRY and CDR2 SYGVKD. The CDR3: CAISESDSFNYGYTF. In DNA form, the CDR3 reads TGTGCCATCAGTGAGTCGGACAGTTTTAACTATGGCTACACCTTC.

The chain joins TRBV2 to TRBJ1-4, with 7 bases matching TRBD1. CDR1 and CDR2 from the germline V gene are SNHLY and FYNNEI. Trimming removed 6 bases from V and 8 bases from J; junction bases left unmatched: 9. This CDR3 region has 14 residues. The CDR3 nucleotides are TGTGCCAGCAGCGACAGGGCAGGGGACGAAAAACTGTTTTTT. It specifies CASSDRAGDEKLFF.

V is TRBV7-3 and J is TRBJ1-6; D gene ambiguous. Between the trimmed V and J ends, which lost 5 bases and 10 bases, there was a span of 15 bases. Germline V gives CDR1 SGHTA, CDR2 FQGTGA. This CDR3 region has 14 residues. The CDR3: CASSAFRSGSPLHF. In nucleotides, the CDR3 is TGTGCCAGCAGCGCCTTCCGATCGGGGTCACCCCTCCACTTT.

The chain employs TRBV10-3 and TRBJ1-1; 7 bases fit TRBD1. The V segment lost 5 bases and the J segment 8 bases; nucleotides outside the gene matches: 2. Germline-derived CDR1 and CDR2 are ENHRY and SYGVKD. The CDR3 extends over 11 amino acids. The CDR3 nucleotides are TGTGCCATCAGTACGGACAGGGAAGCTTTCTTT. It codes for CAISTDREAFF.

The chain links TRBV27 to TRBJ2-7; 9 bases agree with TRBD2. After removal of 7 bases from V and 6 bases from J, the junction contained 13 bases not matched to a gene. In germline, CDR1 is MNHEY, CDR2 SMNVEV (reference sequence). The length of the CDR3 is 15 residues. In DNA, the CDR3 is TGTGCCAGCACCGGGGCGGGAGGGCCACCGCTCGAGCAGTACTTC. This gives the protein CASTGAGGPPLEQYF.

The V call is TRBV27, the J call TRBJ2-7, with D unclear. Per germline, CDR1 MNHEY and CDR2 SMNVEV (reference sequence). There are 13 residues in the CDR3. Trimming stripped 3 bases from V and 3 bases from J, with 9 bases between. CDR3 residues: CASSFGPYYEQYF. In nucleotides, the CDR3 is TGTGCCAGCAGTTTCGGTCCCTACTACGAGCAGTACTTC.

This CDR3 reads CASSFRQDTEAFF. The CDR3 region has the DNA TGTGCCAGCAGCTTCAGACAGGACACTGAAGCTTTCTTT. This chain connects TRBV9 to TRBJ1-1, with D maybe TRBD1 (6 bases). Trimming removed 4 bases from V and 3 bases from J, with 10 bases in between. In germline, CDR1 is SGDLS, CDR2 YYNGEE. The CDR3 runs 13 residues.

In DNA form, the CDR3 reads TGTGCCAGCTCACCATCTGCAGGGAACTATGGCTACACCTTC. It specifies CASSPSAGNYGYTF. The chain carries TRBV18 and TRBJ1-2; D is perhaps TRBD1 (5 bases). Trimming shortened V by 2 bases and J by 2 bases, and 9 bases separated the two germline ends. Germline CDR1 and CDR2: KGHSH and LQKENI. The CDR3 sequence is 14 residues long. Combining the CDR3 with reference TRBV18 and TRBJ1-2 gives the whole variable domain NAGVMQNPRHLVRRRGQEARLRCSPMKGHSHVYWYRQLPEEGLKFMVYLQKENIIDESGMPKERFSAEFPKEGPSILRIQQVVRGDSAAYFCASSPSAGNYGYTFGSGTRLTVV.

This clone was observed a handful of times. The chain is built from TRBV30 and TRBJ1-2; TRBD1 is a possible D gene (5 bases). Trimming left V 4 bases short and J 2 bases short, with 11 bases between. Germline V gene lookup returns CDR1 GTSNPN and CDR2 SVGIG (reference sequence). The CDR3 spans 13 residues. The CDR3 DNA reads TGTGCCTGGATCCCGGGGGGGAACTATGGCTACACCTTC. This gives the protein CAWIPGGNYGYTF.

The genes are TRBV5-6 and TRBJ1-1, with D hard to call. Germline CDR1 SGHDT, CDR2 YYEEEE. CDR3 length: 13 amino acids. V shed 2 bases and J shed 6 bases, with 11 bases lying between them. In DNA, the CDR3 is TGTGCCAGCAGCTTTTTTAGTGCGGCTGAAGCTTTCTTT. Translating gives CASSFFSAAEAFF.